A selection of T cell receptor beta chains follows, all from one sample in a study of T cell responses to AZD1222 COVID-19 vaccine. The assay was immunoSEQ multiplex PCR, and TCRdb's table has in-frame clones only and misses some. The sample contains 90,000 to 110,000 clones, about 90% of which appear only once. Sequenced material: peripheral blood, taken on day 0 of AZD1222 vaccination. All receptors come from an adult in good health. CDR3s include the opening cysteine and the closing phenylalanine or tryptophan. Each record gives: clone size, J gene, D gene, V gene, CDR3 DNA, CDR3 protein. A D gene is named only where the DNA matches it firmly. Where a row states a size, it is once, few, many or the class of an expanded clone; other rows omit it.

clone size: NA; J gene: TRBJ1-2; D gene: NA; V gene: TRBV19; CDR3 DNA: TGTGCCAGTAGTATAGGGGCAGCCCTTCACTATGGCTACACCTTC; CDR3 protein: CASSIGAALHYGYTF
clone size: NA; J gene: TRBJ2-1; D gene: TRBD2; V gene: TRBV5-8; CDR3 DNA: TGTGCCAGCAGCCCTCCGGGACTAGCGGACCGTGGGAATGAGCAGTTCTTC; CDR3 protein: CASSPPGLADRGNEQFF
clone size: NA; J gene: TRBJ2-1; D gene: NA; V gene: TRBV3-1/TRBV3-2; CDR3 DNA: TGTGCCAGCAGCCCCCGGGACGTAACCTACAATGAGCAGTTCTTC; CDR3 protein: CASSPRDVTYNEQFF
clone size: NA; J gene: TRBJ2-5; D gene: TRBD2; V gene: TRBV7-2; CDR3 DNA: TGTGCCAGCAGCTTAGGACTAGCCCGCGAGACCCAGTACTTC; CDR3 protein: CASSLGLARETQYF
clone size: NA; J gene: TRBJ2-3; D gene: NA; V gene: TRBV6-1; CDR3 DNA: TGTGCCAGCAGTGATAGCACAGATACGCAGTATTTT; CDR3 protein: CASSDSTDTQYF
clone size: NA; J gene: TRBJ2-3; D gene: NA; V gene: TRBV6-2/TRBV6-3; CDR3 DNA: TGTGCCAGCAGTTTCTGGGGGAACACAGATACGCAGTATTTT; CDR3 protein: CASSFWGNTDTQYF
clone size: NA; J gene: TRBJ1-1; D gene: TRBD1; V gene: TRBV3-1/TRBV3-2; CDR3 DNA: TGTGCCAGCAGCCAAGATGGAGGACAGGGGTCTGAAGCTTTCTTT; CDR3 protein: CASSQDGGQGSEAFF
clone size: once; J gene: TRBJ1-1; D gene: TRBD1; V gene: TRBV19; CDR3 DNA: TGTGCCAGTAGGGGATTACAGGGGTTTGCCACTGAAGCTTTCTTT; CDR3 protein: CASRGLQGFATEAFF
clone size: NA; J gene: TRBJ2-3; D gene: NA; V gene: TRBV9; CDR3 DNA: TGTGCCAGCAGCCCCGATGGGCGCAACGGAGATACGCAGTATTTT; CDR3 protein: CASSPDGRNGDTQYF
clone size: NA; J gene: TRBJ2-1; D gene: NA; V gene: TRBV11-2; CDR3 DNA: TGTGCCAGCAGCGATGGGGTGGTTGATGAGCAGTTCTTC; CDR3 protein: CASSDGVVDEQFF
clone size: once; J gene: TRBJ2-1; D gene: TRBD2; V gene: TRBV28; CDR3 DNA: TGTGCCCTTAGCGGGGCCTACAATGAGCAGTTCTTC; CDR3 protein: CALSGAYNEQFF
clone size: NA; J gene: TRBJ2-1; D gene: NA; V gene: TRBV19; CDR3 DNA: TGTGCCAGTAGTATAGGAGTCCTAAAGGGAGAGCAGTTCTTC; CDR3 protein: CASSIGVLKGEQFF
clone size: NA; J gene: TRBJ2-5; D gene: NA; V gene: TRBV2; CDR3 DNA: TGTGCCAGCAGTTTCCACAGGTACCAAGAGACCCAGTACTTC; CDR3 protein: CASSFHRYQETQYF
clone size: NA; J gene: TRBJ2-7; D gene: NA; V gene: TRBV3-1/TRBV3-2; CDR3 DNA: TGTGCCAGCAGCCAAGCCCCGGGAACAAGCTACGAGCAGTACTTC; CDR3 protein: CASSQAPGTSYEQYF
clone size: NA; J gene: TRBJ1-1; D gene: NA; V gene: TRBV27; CDR3 DNA: TGTGCCAGCAGTCTCAAAAGGAACACTGAAGCTTTCTTT; CDR3 protein: CASSLKRNTEAFF
clone size: NA; J gene: TRBJ1-3; D gene: TRBD1; V gene: TRBV7-2; CDR3 DNA: TGTGCCAGCAGCTTAAGGTTGGGCAGGGGGCTTGGAAACACCATATATTTT; CDR3 protein: CASSLRLGRGLGNTIYF
clone size: NA; J gene: TRBJ2-3; D gene: NA; V gene: TRBV12-3/TRBV12-4; CDR3 DNA: TGTGCCAGCTGCTACACCTTGACAGATACGCAGTATTTT; CDR3 protein: CASCYTLTDTQYF
clone size: NA; J gene: TRBJ1-5; D gene: NA; V gene: TRBV29-1; CDR3 DNA: TGCAGCGTTGAAGGCCCAGCAGGCCAGCCCCAGCATTTT; CDR3 protein: CSVEGPAGQPQHF
clone size: NA; J gene: TRBJ2-1; D gene: TRBD2; V gene: TRBV6-2/TRBV6-3; CDR3 DNA: TGTGCCAGCAGTACCCCCGGACTAGCGAAGGGGAATGAGCAGTTCTTC; CDR3 protein: CASSTPGLAKGNEQFF
clone size: NA; J gene: TRBJ1-2; D gene: NA; V gene: TRBV4-1; CDR3 DNA: TGCGCCAGCAGCCCGGCGGGGGGCGGGGATGGCTACACCTTC; CDR3 protein: CASSPAGGGDGYTF
clone size: NA; J gene: TRBJ2-7; D gene: TRBD2; V gene: TRBV5-1; CDR3 DNA: TGCGCCAGCAGCTGGTTTAGCGGGGACGACGAGCAGTACTTC; CDR3 protein: CASSWFSGDDEQYF
clone size: NA; J gene: TRBJ2-7; D gene: TRBD2; V gene: TRBV7-8; CDR3 DNA: TGTGCCAGCAGCTTACAGGGGACTAGTGGCGAGCAGTACTTC; CDR3 protein: CASSLQGTSGEQYF
clone size: once; J gene: TRBJ1-3; D gene: NA; V gene: TRBV6-6; CDR3 DNA: TGTGCCAGCAGTCCATCACGGGGGGGTCCTTTTAGATCTGGAAACACCATATATTTT; CDR3 protein: CASSPSRGGPFRSGNTIYF
clone size: NA; J gene: TRBJ2-6; D gene: TRBD1; V gene: TRBV5-4; CDR3 DNA: TGTGCCAGCAGCGGGACAGGGGGCTACGTCCTGACTTTC; CDR3 protein: CASSGTGGYVLTF
clone size: once; J gene: TRBJ2-7; D gene: TRBD1; V gene: TRBV11-2; CDR3 DNA: TGTGCCAGCAGCTGGGGACAGGGTGAATACGAGCAGTACTTC; CDR3 protein: CASSWGQGEYEQYF
clone size: NA; J gene: TRBJ2-7; D gene: NA; V gene: TRBV27; CDR3 DNA: TGTGCCAGCAGTCCCGTTGGTGCGATCCGCTCCTACGAGCAGTACTTC; CDR3 protein: CASSPVGAIRSYEQYF
clone size: NA; J gene: TRBJ1-1; D gene: NA; V gene: TRBV6-5; CDR3 DNA: TGTGCCAGCAAACCCGGCTGGGACACTGAAGCTTTCTTT; CDR3 protein: CASKPGWDTEAFF
clone size: NA; J gene: TRBJ2-3; D gene: NA; V gene: TRBV9; CDR3 DNA: TGTGCCAGCAGCGTGGAGCAGACCCGCACAGATACGCAGTATTTT; CDR3 protein: CASSVEQTRTDTQYF
clone size: NA; J gene: TRBJ2-2; D gene: NA; V gene: TRBV7-9; CDR3 DNA: TGTGCCAGCAGCTTATCCCTCAGGCGGGAGCTGTTTTTT; CDR3 protein: CASSLSLRRELFF
clone size: NA; J gene: TRBJ1-2; D gene: NA; V gene: TRBV29-1; CDR3 DNA: TGCAGCGTTGAAGTTGCGGGGGGCGGCTACACCTTC; CDR3 protein: CSVEVAGGGYTF
clone size: NA; J gene: TRBJ1-2; D gene: NA; V gene: TRBV6-5; CDR3 DNA: TGTGCCAGCAGTTACTCGAGAGTCGGTAGCTATGGCTACACCTTC; CDR3 protein: CASSYSRVGSYGYTF
clone size: NA; J gene: TRBJ1-6; D gene: NA; V gene: TRBV2; CDR3 DNA: TGTGCCAGCAGATCCCTGGTGTCACCCCTCCACTTT; CDR3 protein: CASRSLVSPLHF
clone size: NA; J gene: TRBJ1-4; D gene: NA; V gene: TRBV7-2; CDR3 DNA: TGTGCCAGCAGCTTAGGAACCATCGGGGCTAATGAAAAACTGTTTTTT; CDR3 protein: CASSLGTIGANEKLFF
clone size: NA; J gene: TRBJ1-5; D gene: NA; V gene: TRBV3-1/TRBV3-2; CDR3 DNA: TGTGCCAGCAGCCTGGCGAGTAGCAATCAGCCCCAGCATTTT; CDR3 protein: CASSLASSNQPQHF
clone size: few; J gene: TRBJ2-7; D gene: NA; V gene: TRBV11-2; CDR3 DNA: TGTGCCAGCAGCTCCACGGGACCAAGCTACGAGCAGTACTTC; CDR3 protein: CASSSTGPSYEQYF
clone size: NA; J gene: TRBJ2-2; D gene: TRBD2; V gene: TRBV7-7; CDR3 DNA: TGTGCCACTAAGCGCGGGGGGCATACCGGGGAGCTGTTTTTT; CDR3 protein: CATKRGGHTGELFF
clone size: NA; J gene: TRBJ1-4; D gene: NA; V gene: TRBV7-2; CDR3 DNA: TGTGCCAGCAGCTTAGCACCATCGGCAACTAATGAAAAACTGTTTTTT; CDR3 protein: CASSLAPSATNEKLFF
clone size: NA; J gene: TRBJ2-5; D gene: TRBD2; V gene: TRBV5-6; CDR3 DNA: TGTGCCAGCAACGCAAAAGGGACTAGCGGGAAAGTTACAGAGACCCAGTACTTC; CDR3 protein: CASNAKGTSGKVTETQYF
clone size: NA; J gene: TRBJ1-1; D gene: NA; V gene: TRBV30; CDR3 DNA: TGTGCCTGGAGCGAGACAGACTATGAAGCTTTCTTT; CDR3 protein: CAWSETDYEAFF
clone size: NA; J gene: TRBJ1-3; D gene: NA; V gene: TRBV5-6; CDR3 DNA: TGTGCCAGCAGTACCGCAGGACCTTCTGGAAACACCATATATTTT; CDR3 protein: CASSTAGPSGNTIYF
clone size: NA; J gene: TRBJ2-7; D gene: NA; V gene: TRBV19; CDR3 DNA: TGTGCCAGTAGTATAGTGTCCCAAAGCTACGAGCAGTACTTC; CDR3 protein: CASSIVSQSYEQYF
clone size: NA; J gene: TRBJ1-5; D gene: NA; V gene: TRBV6-5; CDR3 DNA: TGTGCCAGCACCACAGGAGCCGGTCAGCCCCAGCATTTT; CDR3 protein: CASTTGAGQPQHF
clone size: NA; J gene: TRBJ1-3; D gene: NA; V gene: TRBV10-3; CDR3 DNA: TGTGCCATCAGTGCCGGGGGAAACTCTGGAAACACCATATATTTT; CDR3 protein: CAISAGGNSGNTIYF
clone size: NA; J gene: TRBJ2-5; D gene: TRBD2; V gene: TRBV24-1; CDR3 DNA: TGTGCCACCAGTGATTCGGGGACTAGCGGAGAGACCCAGTACTTC; CDR3 protein: CATSDSGTSGETQYF
clone size: NA; J gene: TRBJ1-6; D gene: TRBD1; V gene: TRBV5-6; CDR3 DNA: TGTGCCAGCAGCCTGACAGGGGGTGGTTATAATTCACCCCTCCACTTT; CDR3 protein: CASSLTGGGYNSPLHF
clone size: NA; J gene: TRBJ1-5; D gene: NA; V gene: TRBV19; CDR3 DNA: TGTGCCAGTAGACCATTACTGGGACTCCAAAATCAGCCCCAGCATTTT; CDR3 protein: CASRPLLGLQNQPQHF
clone size: NA; J gene: TRBJ1-3; D gene: NA; V gene: TRBV7-8; CDR3 DNA: TGTGCCAGCAGCTTGTGGAGGTCTGGAAACACCATATATTTT; CDR3 protein: CASSLWRSGNTIYF
clone size: NA; J gene: TRBJ2-7; D gene: TRBD2; V gene: TRBV30; CDR3 DNA: TGTGCCTGGAGCTACTTTGGGACTAGGTACTCCTACGAGCAGTACTTC; CDR3 protein: CAWSYFGTRYSYEQYF
clone size: NA; J gene: TRBJ1-6; D gene: NA; V gene: TRBV19; CDR3 DNA: TGTGCCAGTCGACGGGGTTCTGCCTCACCCCTCCACTTT; CDR3 protein: CASRRGSASPLHF
clone size: NA; J gene: TRBJ2-2; D gene: TRBD1; V gene: TRBV2; CDR3 DNA: TGTGCCAGCAGTTCGACAGGGGGCTTCGGGGAGCTGTTTTTT; CDR3 protein: CASSSTGGFGELFF
clone size: NA; J gene: TRBJ1-1; D gene: NA; V gene: TRBV16; CDR3 DNA: TGTGCCAGCAGCCAATACCACCCCGGTGGAGGGGGGATGAACACTGAAGCTTTCTTT; CDR3 protein: CASSQYHPGGGGMNTEAFF
clone size: NA; J gene: TRBJ2-2; D gene: NA; V gene: TRBV6-5; CDR3 DNA: TGTGCCAGCAGCCGGGGACGGACCGGGGAGCTGTTTTTT; CDR3 protein: CASSRGRTGELFF
clone size: NA; J gene: TRBJ1-3; D gene: TRBD1; V gene: TRBV7-9; CDR3 DNA: TGTGCCACCCAGGACAGGGGACGTTCTGGAAACACCATATATTTT; CDR3 protein: CATQDRGRSGNTIYF
clone size: once; J gene: TRBJ1-1; D gene: NA; V gene: TRBV18; CDR3 DNA: TGTGCCAGCTCACCTTTATCGAACACTGAAGCTTTCTTT; CDR3 protein: CASSPLSNTEAFF
clone size: once; J gene: TRBJ1-5; D gene: NA; V gene: TRBV4-2; CDR3 DNA: TGTGCCAGCAGCCAAGATAATAGCAATCAGCCCCAGCATTTT; CDR3 protein: CASSQDNSNQPQHF